What follows are 21 T cell receptor beta chains derived from one specimen sequenced in a study of blood T cell repertoires in COVID-19. This table comes from immunoSEQ multiplex PCR, and its TCRdb copy is limited to in-frame clones, with some not included. The repertoire holds roughly 200,000 clones, roughly 73% seen once, with 2.5% to 3.5% in the top ten. The sample comprised peripheral blood. These receptors originate from a woman over 75 with active or convalescent COVID-19.

This clone came up a few times. The chain recombines TRBV2 with TRBJ1-4; D not certain. The V end was cut by 5 bases, the J end by 3 bases, with 19 bases between. Germline-derived CDR1 and CDR2 are SNHLY and FYNNEI. The CDR3 has 17 amino acids. As DNA, the CDR3 is TGTGCCAGCAGTTACTCAGTTCCGGGGAAATCTAATGAAAAACTGTTTTTT. Its protein product is CASSYSVPGKSNEKLFF.

The rearrangement links TRBV7-9 to TRBJ2-1; D is possibly TRBD2 (6 bases). The CDR3 is made up of 12 amino acids. Between the trimmed V and J ends, which lost 5 bases and 8 bases, there was a span of 10 bases. Looked up from germline, CDR1 is SEHNR and CDR2 is FQNEAQ (reference sequence). The DNA for the CDR3 is TGTGCCAGCAGCCCTGGGGGGTATGAGCAGTTCTTC. It codes for CASSPGGYEQFF.

The J gene is TRBJ2-3, the V gene TRBV29-1; TRBD2 is a possible D gene (5 bases). The CDR3 loop spans 12 amino acids. The germline V and J ends were trimmed by 7 bases and 1 base, with 9 bases remaining between them. CDR1 SQVTM and CDR2 ANQGSEA come from the germline V gene. CDR3 DNA: TGCAGCGCGGCGGAGGGCACAGATACGCAGTATTTT. This gives the protein CSAAEGTDTQYF.

The V call is TRBV4-2, the J call TRBJ1-2; TRBD1 matches 9 bases. The CDR3 is 18 amino acids. CDR1 is LGHNA, CDR2 YNFKEQ, per germline. V was pared by 0 bases and J by 4 bases, with 12 bases of the junction left unmatched. The DNA for the CDR3 is TGTGCCAGCAGCCAAGAGACGACGGGTTGGGGACAGGGCTATGGCTACACCTTC. Translating gives CASSQETTGWGQGYGYTF.

The V gene is TRBV15, the J gene TRBJ2-2, with 7 bases matching TRBD1. The J segment lost 5 bases and the V segment lost 0 bases, leaving 9 bases of the junction unmatched. CDR1 LNHNV and CDR2 YYDKDF come from the germline V gene (reference sequence). This CDR3 is built from 17 residues. The CDR3: CATSRETTGWSTGELFF. Written as DNA, the CDR3 is TGTGCCACCAGCAGAGAAACGACAGGGTGGTCTACCGGGGAGCTGTTTTTT.

The CDR3 reads CASSSPTSGGPDTQYF. The DNA for the CDR3 is TGCGCCAGCAGCTCACCGACTAGCGGGGGACCAGATACGCAGTATTTT. This chain joins TRBV5-1 and TRBJ2-3; TRBD2 aligns across 12 bases. V shed 3 bases and J 4 bases; nucleotides not matched to a gene: 6. The CDR3 consists of 16 residues. Germline V lookup: CDR1 SGHRS, CDR2 YFSETQ.

J is TRBJ2-7 and V is TRBV9, with 11 bases lining up with TRBD2. This CDR3 is 17 amino acids long. V dropped 0 bases and J dropped 2; count of bases not matched to a gene: 7. CDR1 SGDLS and CDR2 YYNGEE come from the germline V gene. The CDR3 DNA reads TGTGCCAGCAGCGTAGGGCCGTCTAGCGGGGGGACCTACGAGCAGTACTTC. It is translated as CASSVGPSSGGTYEQYF.

The V and J genes are TRBV6-5 and TRBJ2-3, with 7 positions matching TRBD2. Germline V gene data show CDR1 as MNHEY and CDR2 as SVGAGI. The CDR3 is 15 amino acids. J was trimmed by 3 bases and V by 6 bases; bases with no gene match: 9. CDR3 region: CASRQRGFWTDTQYF. The CDR3 DNA sequence: TGTGCCAGCAGACAGCGGGGCTTCTGGACAGATACGCAGTATTTT.

This clone was seen a few times. For the CDR3, the DNA is TGCGCCAGCAGCAAAGCGGGGAGGTCCCAAGAGACCCAGTACTTC. It specifies CASSKAGRSQETQYF. The V gene is TRBV5-1, the J gene TRBJ2-5, with 7 positions matching TRBD2. The CDR3 is 15 residues long. Germline loops: CDR1 SGHRS, CDR2 YFSETQ. Trimming took 4 bases from V and 1 from J; bases not matched to a gene: 7.

The V and J genes are TRBV5-4 and TRBJ1-1; the D gene is possibly TRBD1 (6 bases). CDR3 length: 17 residues. Per germline, CDR1 SGHNT and CDR2 YYREEE (reference sequence). With 4 bases removed from V and 3 bases from J, the gap between germline ends came to 22 bases. The CDR3 loop is CASSAGQIQSMYTEAFF. The CDR3 DNA sequence: TGTGCCAGCAGCGCCGGACAGATACAAAGTATGTACACTGAAGCTTTCTTT.

The V and J genes are TRBV13 and TRBJ2-1, with 8 bases matching TRBD2. The germline gives CDR1 PRHDT, CDR2 FYEKMQ (reference sequence). J was trimmed by 3 bases and V by 6 bases; bases with no gene match: 7. CDR3 size: 15 residues. The CDR3 bases are TGTGCCAGCAGATTGGGGGGACTAGGCTACAATGAGCAGTTCTTC. Translated, it gives CASRLGGLGYNEQFF. The whole variable domain, filled in from reference TRBV13 and TRBJ2-1, reads AAGVIQSPRHLIKEKRETATLKCYPIPRHDTVYWYQQGPGQDPQFLISFYEKMQSDKGSIPDRFSAQQFSDYHSELNMSSLELGDSALYFCASRLGGLGYNEQFFGPGTRLTVL.

The chain uses TRBV3-1 (or the pseudogene TRBV3-2) and TRBJ1-1; 7 nucleotides match TRBD1. V was clipped by 1 base and J by 6 bases; unmatched bases: 5. Germline CDR1 and CDR2: LGHDT and YNNKEL (reference sequence). The CDR3 has 14 amino acids. The CDR3 sequence: CASSQATGASEAFF. In DNA, the CDR3 is TGTGCCAGCAGCCAAGCAACAGGGGCCTCTGAAGCTTTCTTT.

J is TRBJ1-2 and V is TRBV2, with 10 bases matching TRBD1. The CDR3 covers 18 residues. Germline CDR1 reads SNHLY; CDR2 reads FYNNEI. With 6 bases clipped from V and 4 bases from J, the junction kept 17 bases outside the gene matches. The CDR3 DNA follows: TGTGCCAGCAGAGACGCCGCCCTGACAGGGGGCAACAGCTATGGCTACACCTTC. As protein: CASRDAALTGGNSYGYTF.

Only a few counts were recorded for this clone. The chain recombines TRBV5-5 with TRBJ1-4, with 8 positions matching TRBD1. With V trimmed by 4 bases and J by 8 bases, 13 bases remained unmatched. In germline, CDR1 is SGHKS, CDR2 YYEKEE (reference sequence). The CDR3 runs 16 residues. This CDR3 reads CASSRDAGQGGEKLFF. The CDR3 DNA reads TGTGCCAGCAGCCGTGATGCAGGACAGGGTGGCGAAAAACTGTTTTTT.

This chain connects TRBV2 to TRBJ2-1; TRBD2 agrees at 11 bases. The germline V gene has CDR1 SNHLY and CDR2 FYNNEI. The V gene end was trimmed by 5 bases and the J gene end by 6 bases; junction bases not matched to a gene: 15. This CDR3 is built from 18 residues. CDR3 loop: CASSPLYGTSGGGNEQFF. CDR3 nucleotides: TGTGCCAGCAGTCCACTGTATGGGACTAGCGGCGGCGGCAATGAGCAGTTCTTC.

This clone has just one count. This sequence joins TRBV25-1 and TRBJ2-1; no definite D call. From germline, CDR1 is MGHDK and CDR2 SYGVNS. V dropped 2 bases and J dropped 5 bases, with 10 bases sitting between them. The CDR3 length is 14 residues. CDR3 DNA sequence: TGTGCCAGCAGTGAAGAAGCGAATCACAATGAGCAGTTCTTC. Translated: CASSEEANHNEQFF.

The table lists this clone with a count of one. The chain couples TRBV20-1 to TRBJ1-5; D remains unclear. Germline CDR1 and CDR2: DFQATT and SNEGSKA (reference sequence). V lost 3 bases to trimming and J lost 1 base, with 10 bases between them. The CDR3 totals 14 residues. CDR3 sequence reads: CSASVGGSNQPQHF. The CDR3 nucleotides read TGCAGTGCTAGTGTCGGAGGGAGCAATCAGCCCCAGCATTTT.

V usage is TRBV6-2 or TRBV6-3 and J usage is TRBJ2-7; D perhaps matches TRBD1 (5 bases). This CDR3 region has 14 residues. CDR1 and CDR2 (germline): MNHEY, SVGEGT. The V end lost 3 bases, the J end lost 6 bases, and 15 bases lay between the germline ends. CDR3 amino acids: CASSYSGALVEQYF. CDR3 sequence (DNA): TGTGCCAGCAGTTATAGTGGGGCCCTCGTCGAGCAGTACTTC.

The V gene is TRBV2, the J gene TRBJ1-4, with 9 bases aligning to TRBD1. Germline CDR1 and CDR2: SNHLY and FYNNEI. Germline trimming cut 2 bases from V and 7 bases from J; bases unmatched to any gene: 2. The CDR3 length is 14 residues. The chain's CDR3 is CASSELTGGEKLFF. DNA for the CDR3: TGTGCCAGCAGTGAACTGACAGGGGGTGAAAAACTGTTTTTT.

This clone has a handful of counts. J is TRBJ1-1 and V is TRBV7-3; D is ambiguous. The V end was cut by 6 bases, the J end by 0 bases, with 11 bases between. Germline V gene lookup returns CDR1 SGHTA and CDR2 FQGTGA. This CDR3 has 14 amino acids. The CDR3 loop is CASRKEIMNTEAFF. The CDR3 coding sequence is TGTGCCAGCAGGAAAGAGATAATGAACACTGAAGCTTTCTTT.

V gene TRBV2 combines with J gene TRBJ1-1; tentatively, D is TRBD1 (6 bases). The CDR3 covers 14 residues. V lost 5 bases and J lost 1, with 11 bases in between. Germline CDR1 is SNHLY and CDR2 is FYNNEI. The CDR3 reads CASSPQGQNTEAFF. In DNA, the CDR3 is TGTGCCAGCAGTCCACAGGGACAGAACACTGAAGCTTTCTTT.